The present entry profiles one T cell receptor beta chain with its context. Its antigen is unidentified. The record originates from a study of cytomegalovirus exposure and HLA in healthy donors. This PCR relied on a set of 60 Vbeta primers and 13 Jbeta primers. Here immunoSEQ multiplex PCR was the method, and the copy in TCRdb shows in-frame clones only, minus some. The sample holds some 97,000 clones, approximately 80% seen once. Study-level points and caveats: Clonal expansion, a later analysis showed, was greater in HLA-associated TCR beta chains than in equally common others.

The V gene's germline CDR1 is SGDLS and CDR2 YYNGEE. The CDR3 has 16 residues. The ends lost 2 bases at V and 4 bases at J; junction bases unmatched: 9. The sample consisted of PBMCs. The V gene is TRBV9, the J gene TRBJ1-3; 7 nucleotides align to TRBD1. The TCR originated in a woman aged 18-30 years in good health and CMV-seronegative. CDR3 loop: CASSVTGDLQGNTIYF. The CDR3 coding sequence is TGTGCCAGCAGCGTTACAGGGGATCTGCAAGGAAACACCATATATTTT.